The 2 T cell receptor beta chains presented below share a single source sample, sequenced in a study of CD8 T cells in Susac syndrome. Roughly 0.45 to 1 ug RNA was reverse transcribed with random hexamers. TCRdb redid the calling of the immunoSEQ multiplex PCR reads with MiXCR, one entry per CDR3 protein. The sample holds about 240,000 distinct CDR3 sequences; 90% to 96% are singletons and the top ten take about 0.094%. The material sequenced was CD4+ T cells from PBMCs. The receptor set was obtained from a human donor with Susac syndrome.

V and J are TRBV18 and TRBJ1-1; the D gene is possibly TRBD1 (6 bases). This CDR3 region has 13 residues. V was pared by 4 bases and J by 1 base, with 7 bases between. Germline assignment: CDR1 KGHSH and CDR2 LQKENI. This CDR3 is CASSQGENTEAFF. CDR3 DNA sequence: TGTGCCAGCTCACAGGGGGAGAACACTGAAGCTTTCTTT.

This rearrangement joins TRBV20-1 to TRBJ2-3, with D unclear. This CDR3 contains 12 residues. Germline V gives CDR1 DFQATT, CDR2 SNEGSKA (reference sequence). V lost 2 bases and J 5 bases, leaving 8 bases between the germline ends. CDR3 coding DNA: TGCAGTGCTAGAACCCGTGGAGATACGCAGTATTTT. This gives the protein CSARTRGDTQYF.